One sample yielded the 8 T cell receptor beta chains listed below, sequenced in a study of blood T cells in healthy people across ages. PCR was performed a second time for about 6 to 11 cycles using a sample-barcoded 5' primer and a J-beta primer mix. TCRdb recomputed calls from the 5' RACE reads with MiXCR, one row per CDR3 protein. The table shows about 780,000 distinct CDR3 sequences, with about 46% occurring only once. Source material: blood. These receptors were obtained from a man older than 75 in good health.

There are a few counts of this clonotype. This chain joins TRBV20-1 and TRBJ2-1; 12 positions match TRBD2. The germline V gene encodes CDR1 DFQATT and CDR2 SNEGSKA (reference sequence). The CDR3 runs to 15 residues. Germline trimming cut 1 base from V and 10 bases from J; bases unmatched to any gene: 8. In DNA, the CDR3 is TGCAGTGCTAGAGTTCGGACTAGCGGGACTCCGGAGCAGTTCTTC. Its protein is CSARVRTSGTPEQFF.

V and J are TRBV7-9 and TRBJ2-3; D unresolved. The CDR3 sequence is 19 residues long. Per the germline V gene, CDR1 is SEHNR and CDR2 is FQNEAQ (reference sequence). V was clipped by 1 base and J by 1 base, with 21 bases between them. For the CDR3, the DNA is TGTGCCAGCAGCTTAGTCCGTGGAACATCTATCTGGGGCACAGATACGCAGTATTTT. Translation gives CASSLVRGTSIWGTDTQYF.

A remark on this clonotype: At one end, the junction sequence differs from germline, possibly due to a read error. The chain carries TRBV18 and TRBJ2-1; 9 bases align to TRBD2. The CDR3 runs 16 residues. The germline V gene encodes CDR1 KGHSH and CDR2 LQKENI. The CDR3 loop reads CASSPTSGRTYNEQFF. For the CDR3, the DNA is TGCGCCAGCTCACCTACTAGCGGGCGAACTTACAATGAGCAGTTCTTC.

The chain is built from TRBV10-3 and TRBJ2-7; unclear D gene. V was trimmed by 3 bases and J by 0 bases, leaving 9 bases between them. This CDR3 region has 14 residues. In germline, CDR1 is ENHRY, CDR2 SYGVKD. CDR3 sequence: CAISDTTSSYEQYF. In DNA, the CDR3 is TGTGCCATCAGTGATACGACGAGCTCCTACGAGCAGTACTTC.

Concerning this clonotype itself: This clone may be a read error of a much larger clone one base away. The rearrangement links TRBV28 to TRBJ2-1; D call uncertain. This CDR3 is built from 15 residues. Germline V gene lookup returns CDR1 MDHEN and CDR2 SYDVKM. CDR3 sequence (DNA): TGTGCCAGCAGACGGCCCAACCCTCTGAACAATGAGCAGTTATTC. Encoded protein: CASRRPNPLNNEQLF.

This clonotype was counted a few times. The chain carries TRBV6-6 and TRBJ2-7; weak D call: TRBD2 (6 bases). This CDR3 spans 13 amino acids. CDR1 is MNHNY and CDR2 is SVGAGI in the germline V gene (reference sequence). The V end lost 3 bases, the J end lost 3 bases, and 9 bases lay between the germline ends. In nucleotides, the CDR3 is TGTGCCAGCAGTTATCCGGGAGTCTACGAGCAGTACTTC. Amino acid sequence: CASSYPGVYEQYF.

The rearrangement links TRBV7-9 to TRBJ2-3; possible D gene TRBD2, 6 bases. The length of the CDR3 is 16 residues. V lost 4 bases and J 2 bases, leaving 16 bases between the germline ends. The V gene's germline CDR1 is SEHNR and CDR2 FQNEAQ (reference sequence). CDR3 bases: TGTGCCAGCAGCTCCCGGGCGGGGAGATACACAGATACGCAGTATTTT. Protein: CASSSRAGRYTDTQYF.

The V gene is TRBV5-5, the J gene TRBJ1-6; the D gene is possibly TRBD1 (5 bases). The length of the CDR3 is 15 residues. Trimming took off 1 base at V and 7 bases at J, with 12 bases between the two ends. Per germline, CDR1 SGHKS and CDR2 YYEKEE (reference sequence). The CDR3 DNA sequence: TGTGCCAGCAGCTTGCCCGGGACGGAGAATTCACCCCTCCACTTT. Its protein product is CASSLPGTENSPLHF.